This is a list of T cell receptor beta chains from one sample in a study of CD8 T cells in ankylosing spondylitis. TCRdb reprocessed the 5' RACE reads with MiXCR, giving one entry per CDR3 protein. The table includes around 770,000 distinct CDR3 sequences, 12% detected once. Source material: blood, either unsorted or a sorted T cell fraction (not recorded which). These receptors came from a male donor with ankylosing spondylitis. Each CDR3 is given without its conserved first and last residue.

CDR3	V	J
ASSLIWGVSQF	TRBV12-3/TRBV12-4	TRBJ2-1
SARDSGTSSVLT	TRBV20-1	TRBJ2-6
SVSQGSSTDTQY	TRBV29-1	TRBJ2-3
ASSAGTRSGYT	TRBV7-2	TRBJ1-2
ASSPVGAVETQY	TRBV18	TRBJ2-5
ASSPTTPYEQY	TRBV12-3/TRBV12-4	TRBJ2-7
ASSSTSGRSEEQY	TRBV28	TRBJ2-7
AISESGPRGTQY	TRBV10-3	TRBJ2-5
ASSMQGPEQPQH	TRBV19	TRBJ1-5
ASSAWKGAKYEQY	TRBV11-1	TRBJ2-7
SASWGTSVYNEQF	TRBV20-1	TRBJ2-1
ASMESSSYNEQF	TRBV6-1	TRBJ2-1
ASSFTVTGPNVLT	TRBV5-1	TRBJ2-6
ASSYVTRRGTEAF	TRBV6-5	TRBJ1-1
SVGLASVTYEQY	TRBV20-1	TRBJ2-7
ASSLRGHQPQH	TRBV6-1	TRBJ1-5
ASSVRPSGGQQY	TRBV9	TRBJ2-7